These 20 T cell receptor beta chains originate from one sample sequenced in a study of blood T cell repertoires in COVID-19. The method was immunoSEQ multiplex PCR; TCRdb's version includes in-frame clones alone and lacks a portion of them. The sample has about 330,000 clones, around 86% seen once; the top ten hold 10%. The specimen was PBMCs or T cells enriched from blood (not recorded which). The receptors were gathered from a woman under 30 who had recovered from COVID-19.

This chain uses TRBV4-1 with TRBJ2-3, with 7 bases matching TRBD2. This CDR3 comprises 14 residues. Germline V gene lookup returns CDR1 MGHRA and CDR2 YSYEKL. J lost 4 bases, V lost 1 base, and 2 bases had no gene match. CDR3 protein: CASSQVLAADTQYF. In DNA form, the CDR3 reads TGCGCCAGCAGCCAAGTCCTAGCGGCAGATACGCAGTATTTT.

The chain carries TRBV10-3 and TRBJ2-3; tentatively, D is TRBD1 (5 bases). Trimming removed 2 bases at V and 0 bases at J, with 9 bases between. The CDR3 length is 15 residues. Germline V gene sequence: CDR1 ENHRY, CDR2 SYGVKD. As DNA, the CDR3 is TGTGCCATCAGTGAGCTAGGGGTTAGCACAGATACGCAGTATTTT. This translates into CAISELGVSTDTQYF.

This chain connects TRBV19 to TRBJ1-2; no definite D call. V gave up 5 bases and J gave up 4 bases, with 14 bases separating them. This CDR3 region has 14 residues. Germline-derived CDR1 and CDR2 are LNHDA and SQIVND (reference sequence). In nucleotides, the CDR3 is TGTGCCAGTAGTGCGGGCCTGGAGGGCTATGGCTACACCTTC. This gives the protein CASSAGLEGYGYTF.

The CDR3 spells CASSVGPDLTGTYNSPLHF. The DNA for the CDR3 is TGTGCCAGCAGCGTGGGTCCCGATCTGACAGGGACCTATAATTCACCCCTCCACTTT. The rearrangement links TRBV5-5 to TRBJ1-6; 7 bases match TRBD1. Trimming took 4 bases from V and 2 from J; bases not matched to a gene: 15. Germline CDR1 reads SGHKS; CDR2 reads YYEKEE (reference sequence). This CDR3 is built from 19 residues.

V usage is TRBV27 and J usage is TRBJ2-2; D gene ambiguous. The ends were cut back, 4 bases at V and 3 bases at J, with 15 bases in the middle. The germline V gene has CDR1 MNHEY and CDR2 SMNVEV (reference sequence). The CDR3 has 16 amino acids. The CDR3 loop reads CASSSPAMRYTGELFF. CDR3 nucleotide sequence: TGTGCCAGCAGTTCCCCGGCCATGCGGTACACCGGGGAGCTGTTTTTT.

The V and J genes are TRBV5-3 and TRBJ2-7; possible D gene TRBD1, 5 bases. TRBV5-3 is marked as an open reading frame, function uncertain. CDR3 length equals 13 residues. The germline V and J ends were trimmed by 4 bases and 3 bases, with 11 bases remaining between them. The CDR3 reads CARSRQLLYEQYF. CDR3 nucleotide sequence: TGTGCCAGAAGCCGACAGCTTCTCTACGAGCAGTACTTC.

The chain employs TRBV10-3 and TRBJ2-3; TRBD2 matches at 10 bases. This CDR3 contains 16 residues. V gave up 3 bases and J gave up 5 bases; unmatched junction bases: 8. Per germline, CDR1 ENHRY and CDR2 SYGVKD. Here the CDR3 reads CAISDQSSGRGDTQYF. CDR3 nucleotide sequence: TGTGCCATCAGTGACCAGTCTAGCGGGAGAGGAGATACGCAGTATTTT.

The chain combines TRBV14 with TRBJ2-2; 10 bases match TRBD1. Germline assignment: CDR1 SGHDN and CDR2 FVKESK. The CDR3 has 18 residues. J lost 4 bases, V lost 4 bases, and 12 bases had no gene match. CDR3: CASSPIASGTGATGELFF. The CDR3 DNA sequence: TGTGCCAGCAGCCCTATAGCCTCCGGGACAGGGGCCACCGGGGAGCTGTTTTTT.

CDR3 protein: CASSPTGWGYTF. The CDR3 bases are TGTGCCAGCAGTCCCACGGGTTGGGGCTACACCTTC. The V call is TRBV28, the J call TRBJ1-2; D not resolved. The CDR3 length is 12 residues. V lost 5 bases to trimming and J lost 8 bases, with 12 bases between them. Per the germline V gene, CDR1 is MDHEN and CDR2 is SYDVKM.

The chain is built from TRBV12-5 and TRBJ2-1, with 8 bases fitting TRBD2. The CDR3 length is 13 residues. Germline trimming cut 7 bases from V and 8 bases from J; bases unmatched to any gene: 7. Germline CDR1 and CDR2: LGHNT and FRNRAP. CDR3: CASAPPGGDEQFF. The DNA of the CDR3 is TGTGCTAGTGCCCCCCCCGGGGGGGATGAGCAGTTCTTC.

V gene TRBV30 combines with J gene TRBJ1-2; D is perhaps TRBD1 (6 bases). The CDR3 is 15 residues long. V shed 2 bases and J shed 4 bases, with 17 bases lying between them. The V gene's germline CDR1 is GTSNPN and CDR2 SVGIG (reference sequence). The DNA for the CDR3 is TGTGCCTGGAGTCGAGACAGGAGCCTCTTCTATGGCTACACCTTC. The encoded protein is CAWSRDRSLFYGYTF.

This clone has only a few counts. The chain links TRBV6-2 or TRBV6-3 to TRBJ2-3, with 16 bases lining up with TRBD2. The ends lost 5 bases at V and 4 bases at J; junction bases unmatched: 9. Germline lookup yields CDR1 MNHEY and CDR2 SVGEGT. There are 18 residues in the CDR3. CDR3 loop: CASSPGLAGGLKADTQYF. In DNA, the CDR3 is TGTGCCAGCAGTCCGGGACTAGCGGGAGGGCTGAAAGCAGATACGCAGTATTTT.

The chain combines TRBV11-3 with TRBJ2-6; tentative D call: TRBD2 (6 bases). V lost 0 bases and J lost 3, with 12 bases in between. There are 17 residues in the CDR3. Germline CDR1 reads SGHNT; CDR2 reads YENEEA. This CDR3 reads CASSLDGGGYGANVLTF. In nucleotides, the CDR3 is TGTGCCAGCAGCTTAGACGGGGGAGGCTATGGGGCCAACGTCCTGACTTTC.

The V and J genes are TRBV19 and TRBJ1-2; D call uncertain. Per germline, CDR1 LNHDA and CDR2 SQIVND (reference sequence). V was trimmed by 5 bases and J by 10 bases, leaving 14 bases between them. The CDR3 runs 12 residues. The CDR3: CASSPFLGDYTF. Here the CDR3 DNA reads TGTGCCAGTAGTCCTTTTCTAGGAGACTACACCTTC.

This chain joins TRBV5-6 and TRBJ2-7; 7 bases agree with TRBD1. Germline CDR1 and CDR2: SGHDT and YYEEEE. V gave up 3 bases and J gave up 1 base; unmatched junction bases: 4. CDR3 length: 14 amino acids. CDR3 residues: CASSWGTESYEQYF. Here the CDR3 DNA reads TGTGCCAGCAGCTGGGGGACAGAATCCTACGAGCAGTACTTC.

V gene TRBV5-4 combines with J gene TRBJ1-2, with D possibly TRBD1 on 6 matching bases. Per germline, CDR1 SGHNT and CDR2 YYREEE (reference sequence). The length of the CDR3 is 14 residues. V dropped 1 base and J dropped 8 bases, with 15 bases sitting between them. CDR3 DNA sequence: TGTGCCAGCAGCTTGTCTTCAGGGGTAGGGGGCTACACCTTC. Translating gives CASSLSSGVGGYTF. Using reference TRBV5-4 and TRBJ1-2 for the parts outside the CDR3, the full variable domain is ETGVTQSPTHLIKTRGQQVTLRCSSQSGHNTVSWYQQALGQGPQFIFQYYREEENGRGNFPPRFSGLQFPNYSSELNVNALELDDSALYLCASSLSSGVGGYTFGSGTRLTVV.

The chain recombines TRBV7-9 with TRBJ1-2; weak D call: TRBD1 (6 bases). Germline V gives CDR1 SEHNR, CDR2 FQNEAQ (reference sequence). V lost 2 bases and J lost 3, with 16 bases in between. There are 16 residues in the CDR3. In DNA form, the CDR3 reads TGTGCCAGCAGCTTACCACAGGGTAAAGGGTACTATGGCTACACCTTC. Translation: CASSLPQGKGYYGYTF.

This chain links TRBV5-1 with TRBJ2-7, with 10 bases identical to TRBD1. The germline V gene encodes CDR1 SGHRS and CDR2 YFSETQ. The CDR3 covers 15 residues. Trimming cost V 0 bases and J 2 bases; bases outside gene matches: 2. CDR3 DNA sequence: TGCGCCAGCAGCTTGGAAGGACAGGGGGCCTACGAGCAGTACTTC. Translation: CASSLEGQGAYEQYF. Full variable domain (rest looked up from reference TRBV5-1 and TRBJ2-7): KAGVTQTPRYLIKTRGQQVTLSCSPISGHRSVSWYQQTPGQGLQFLFEYFSETQRNKGNFPGRFSGRQFSNSRSEMNVSTLELGDSALYLCASSLEGQGAYEQYFGPGTRLTVT.

The rearrangement uses TRBV3-1 (or the pseudogene TRBV3-2) and TRBJ1-1; possible D gene TRBD1, 5 bases. V lost 0 bases and J 4 bases, leaving 21 bases between the germline ends. Per the germline V gene, CDR1 is LGHDT and CDR2 is YNNKEL (reference sequence). CDR3 length: 18 residues. The CDR3 DNA is TGTGCCAGCAGCCAAGAAAGGTCAGGGAATACTGGCGCCACTGAAGCTTTCTTT. Translated, it gives CASSQERSGNTGATEAFF.

CDR3 sequence: CASSKLFWDSGGNEQYF. CDR3 nucleotides: TGTGCCAGCAGTAAATTATTCTGGGACTCTGGGGGTAACGAGCAGTACTTC. The chain carries TRBV2 and TRBJ2-7, with TRBD2 as a possible D gene (6 bases). V gave up 5 bases and J gave up 5 bases, with 25 bases separating them. This CDR3 has 17 amino acids. CDR1 and CDR2 (germline): SNHLY, FYNNEI.